This TCR beta chain appears in the sequencing data of a study of CD4 T cells in relation to SARS-CoV-2 and coronaviruses. Across the whole study: ViraFEST: approximately 10-day antigen culture of PBMCs, then TCR beta CDR3 sequencing.

Assay used: immunoSEQ multiplex PCR; TCRdb lists only in-frame clones, some missing. The data contain roughly 30,000 clones, approximately 76% of them singletons. As for this clone: The antigen is not known.

V lost 4 bases, J lost 6 bases, and 10 bases stayed unmatched. Germline V CDR1 and CDR2: SGHAT, FQNNGV. The CDR3 sequence is 16 residues long. Unexposed donor CD4+ T cells date from about 2011-2019, before the COVID-19 pandemic. Isolation of CD4+ T cells took place after roughly nine days in culture. Cultures held two million PBMCs per well with approximately 10 IU/ml IL-2. The J gene is TRBJ2-3, the V gene TRBV11-2; 10 bases fit TRBD2. The sequencing sample was made of CD4+ T cells from PBMCs, cultured in vitro. The sequence was collected from a human donor in good health. As DNA, the CDR3 is TGTGCCAGCAGCTCGGGACTAGCGTCAAGGTGGGATACGCAGTATTTT. Translated: CASSSGLASRWDTQYF.